This T cell receptor (beta chain) was documented in a study of blood T cell repertoires in COVID-19. Study-wide context: The origin of the acute and convalescent COVID-19 samples was the United States, Italy and Spain. From T cells, B-cell-depleted T cells, or PBMCs came the material, which was cDNA or gDNA.

The authors' processing: Estimation of nucleated cell counts was performed using reference gene primer amplification. Some clones are missing from TCRdb's copy, which holds only in-frame ones; the method was immunoSEQ multiplex PCR. V and J calls and clone size are given by that table; D and trimming were obtained from the DNA. Here the sample spans around 40,000 clones, around 80% being singletons. The specimen sequenced was peripheral blood. The sequence was collected from an elderly man with active or convalescent COVID-19.

The DNA for the CDR3 is TGTGCCAGCAGCTTGTACAATCTTGGCACCGGGGAGCTGTTTTTT. Its protein product is CASSLYNLGTGELFF. The gene calls are TRBV5-5 and TRBJ2-2; D call uncertain. Germline CDR1 is SGHKS and CDR2 is YYEKEE (reference sequence). V lost 1 base and J lost 4, with 11 bases in between. The CDR3 runs 15 residues.